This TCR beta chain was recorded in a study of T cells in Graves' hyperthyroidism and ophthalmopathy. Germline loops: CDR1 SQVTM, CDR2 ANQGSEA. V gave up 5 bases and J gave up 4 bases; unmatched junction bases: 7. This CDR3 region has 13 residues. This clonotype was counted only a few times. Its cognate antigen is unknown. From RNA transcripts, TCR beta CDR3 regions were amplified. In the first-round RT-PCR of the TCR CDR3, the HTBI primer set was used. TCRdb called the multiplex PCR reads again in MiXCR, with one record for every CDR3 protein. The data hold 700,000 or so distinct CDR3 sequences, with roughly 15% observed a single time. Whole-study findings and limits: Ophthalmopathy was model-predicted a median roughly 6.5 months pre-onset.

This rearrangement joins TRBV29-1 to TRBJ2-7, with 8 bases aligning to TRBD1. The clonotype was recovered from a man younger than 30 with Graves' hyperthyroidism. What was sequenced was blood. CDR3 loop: CSVRDRGPYEQYF. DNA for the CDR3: TGCAGCGTTCGTGACAGGGGACCTTACGAGCAGTACTTC.